These 21 T cell receptor beta chains were sequenced from one sample in a study of blood T cell repertoires in COVID-19 (dated by TCRdb to 2020 to 2022). Library preparation was by the immunoSEQ multiplex PCR assay. TCRdb provides this immuneACCESS table in a form limited to in-frame rearrangements. Some clones are lacking; in checked studies, under half of them reflect an unresolved V gene, and why the rest are absent is not known. Here the sample has 150,000 or so clones; around 80% occur a single time. The top ten hold approximately 18% of the sample. The sequencing input was peripheral blood. These receptor sequences come from an elderly woman with acute or convalescent COVID-19.

This chain uses TRBV27 with TRBJ1-4, with unresolved D. Between the trimmed V and J ends, which lost 3 bases and 14 bases, there was a span of 16 bases. The CDR3 runs 13 residues. Germline CDR1 reads MNHEY; CDR2 reads SMNVEV (reference sequence). The CDR3 coding sequence is TGTGCCAGCAGTTTTAGAACCTACACGGGGCTGTTTTTT. Protein product: CASSFRTYTGLFF. Supplemented by reference TRBV27 and TRBJ1-4, the full variable domain reads EAQVTQNPRYLITVTGKKLTVTCSQNMNHEYMSWYRQDPGLGLRQIYYSMNVEVTDKGDVPEGYKVSRKEKRNFPLILESPSPNQTSLYFCASSFRTYTGLFFGSGTQLSVL.

The chain carries TRBV24-1 and TRBJ1-1; D remains unclear. The CDR3 extends over 13 amino acids. The V gene lost 3 bases and the J gene lost 3 bases, with 7 bases spanning the gap. Germline V CDR1 and CDR2: KGHDR, SFDVKD. The CDR3 coding sequence is TGTGCCACCAGTGATCTGTACTACACTGAAGCTTTCTTT. This sequence encodes CATSDLYYTEAFF.

The chain recombines TRBV5-4 with TRBJ1-2; D is uncertain. This CDR3 is 13 amino acids long. In germline, CDR1 is SGHNT, CDR2 YYREEE (reference sequence). The V gene lost 3 bases and the J gene lost 4 bases, with 10 bases spanning the gap. The CDR3 region has the DNA TGTGCCAGCAGCTCACAACGGGTCTATGGCTACACCTTC. Its translation: CASSSQRVYGYTF.

The V call is TRBV19, the J call TRBJ1-5, with D possibly being TRBD1 (5 bases). This CDR3 region has 17 residues. Germline lookup yields CDR1 LNHDA and CDR2 SQIVND (reference sequence). V gave up 7 bases and J gave up 6 bases, with 25 bases separating them. CDR3 loop: CASTWRGVQVRGQPQHF. CDR3 bases: TGTGCCAGTACCTGGCGGGGCGTGCAGGTTCGCGGTCAGCCCCAGCATTTT.

The V and J genes are TRBV4-3 and TRBJ2-1; D gene unclear. Germline V gives CDR1 LGHNA, CDR2 YSLEER. The length of the CDR3 is 15 residues. Trimming shortened V by 4 bases and J by 8 bases, and 18 bases separated the two germline ends. Written as DNA, the CDR3 is TGCGCCAGCAGCCCCCAGACTCCCACGTGGGATGAGCAGTTCTTC. Translation: CASSPQTPTWDEQFF.

This rearrangement joins TRBV24-1 to TRBJ1-2, with TRBD1 matching 8 bases. V trimming: 6 bases; J trimming: 2 bases; junction bases outside the gene matches: 4. CDR1 is KGHDR, CDR2 SFDVKD, per germline. The CDR3 length is 14 residues. The CDR3 loop reads CATSQGAANYGYTF. The CDR3 DNA follows: TGTGCCACCAGTCAGGGGGCTGCGAACTATGGCTACACCTTC.

The count of this clone is one. The gene calls are TRBV3-1 (or the pseudogene TRBV3-2) and TRBJ1-5, with D perhaps matching TRBD1 (6 bases). Trimming removed 4 bases from V and 6 bases from J, with 10 bases in between. The V gene's germline CDR1 is LGHDT and CDR2 YNNKEL (reference sequence). The CDR3 loop spans 13 amino acids. CDR3 sequence reads: CASSPGAAQPQHF. The CDR3 coding sequence is TGTGCCAGCAGCCCAGGGGCGGCTCAGCCCCAGCATTTT.

As concerns this clone: Additional DNA sequences in this sample encode the identical CDR3. The chain has TRBV2 and TRBJ2-3; D is uncertain. The CDR3 length is 13 residues. Between the trimmed V and J ends, which lost 2 bases and 2 bases, there was a span of 5 bases. Germline loops: CDR1 SNHLY, CDR2 FYNNEI. CDR3 sequence: CASSEPFTDTQYF. The CDR3 DNA is TGTGCCAGCAGTGAACCGTTCACAGATACGCAGTATTTT.

The CDR3 spells CASSRADRVNTEAFF. DNA for the CDR3: TGTGCCAGCAGCCGAGCTGACAGGGTGAACACTGAAGCTTTCTTT. The chain has TRBV7-9 and TRBJ1-1, with 7 bases that match TRBD1. This CDR3 has 15 residues. J was trimmed by 0 bases and V by 5 bases; bases with no gene match: 6. CDR1 and CDR2 from the germline V gene are SEHNR and FQNEAQ (reference sequence).

CDR3 DNA sequence: TGTGCCAGCAGCTTAGCCCCGCGGGGGGCCCTCGGTAACACCATATATTTT. Amino acids: CASSLAPRGALGNTIYF. The chain uses TRBV11-2 and TRBJ1-3; maybe TRBD1 (6 bases). The CDR3 has 17 residues. Germline CDR1 is SGHAT and CDR2 is FQNNGV. Trimming cost V 1 base and J 7 bases, with 20 bases left between them.

The V call is TRBV15, the J call TRBJ2-3; TRBD2 is a possible D gene (6 bases). Trimming left V 0 bases short and J 10 bases short, with 14 bases between. The germline gives CDR1 LNHNV, CDR2 YYDKDF (reference sequence). The CDR3 spans 14 residues. The CDR3 bases are TGTGCCACCAGCAGAGATCGGGGGAACCGAGCGCAGTATTTT. This codes for CATSRDRGNRAQYF.

The V gene is TRBV5-1, the J gene TRBJ2-7, with 7 bases identical to TRBD1. Germline trimming cut 0 bases from V and 0 bases from J; bases unmatched to any gene: 6. From germline, CDR1 is SGHRS and CDR2 YFSETQ. CDR3 length: 16 amino acids. In DNA, the CDR3 is TGCGCCAGCAGCTTGGATTCCAGGGGGAGCTCCTACGAGCAGTACTTC. It translates to CASSLDSRGSSYEQYF.

This clone was counted once. CDR3 amino acids: CASSEATGKSEKLFF. CDR3 bases: TGTGCCAGCAGTGAAGCGACAGGGAAAAGTGAAAAACTGTTTTTT. The chain recombines TRBV6-1 with TRBJ1-4; 7 bases line up with TRBD1. The V gene's germline CDR1 is MNHNS and CDR2 SASEGT. V dropped 0 bases and J dropped 7; count of bases not matched to a gene: 5. The CDR3 runs 15 residues.

This chain connects TRBV12-5 to TRBJ2-1; possible D gene TRBD1, 6 bases. The CDR3 has 13 amino acids. Trimming cost V 6 bases and J 3 bases, with 9 bases left between them. Per the germline V gene, CDR1 is LGHNT and CDR2 is FRNRAP. Written as DNA, the CDR3 is TGTGCTAGTGGACTGGACAGCTACAATGAGCAGTTCTTC. This gives the protein CASGLDSYNEQFF.

This clone occurred once. The CDR3 region has the DNA TGTGCCAGCAGTCTGTCGGCTAGCTGGTCCACCGGGGAGCTGTTTTTT. It translates to CASSLSASWSTGELFF. The rearrangement links TRBV6-2 or TRBV6-3 to TRBJ2-2, with D tentatively TRBD2 (5 bases). From germline, CDR1 is MNHEY and CDR2 SVGEGT. This CDR3 has 16 residues. The V end lost 5 bases, the J end lost 4 bases, and 17 bases lay between the germline ends.

The chain has TRBV9 and TRBJ2-2, with 10 positions matching TRBD2. The junction had 6 bases not matched to a gene; V was cut back by 0 bases and J by 4 bases. CDR1 SGDLS and CDR2 YYNGEE come from the germline V gene. The CDR3 runs 17 residues. This CDR3 is CASSVASLAGTTGELFF. DNA of the CDR3: TGTGCCAGCAGCGTAGCATCACTAGCGGGGACCACCGGGGAGCTGTTTTTT.

The chain employs TRBV20-1 and TRBJ2-1; 7 bases agree with TRBD1. V shed 5 bases, J shed 15 bases, and the junction held 7 bases outside the gene matches. The CDR3 has 10 amino acids. Germline CDR1 is DFQATT and CDR2 is SNEGSKA (reference sequence). The CDR3: CSARGQALFF. CDR3 sequence (DNA): TGCAGTGCTCGAGGACAGGCCCTGTTCTTC.

The table lists this clone with a few counts. This chain links TRBV5-4 with TRBJ2-1, with D possibly TRBD2 on 6 matching bases. The germline CDR1 and CDR2 sequences are SGHNT and YYREEE (reference sequence). The CDR3 length is 15 residues. V was clipped by 4 bases and J by 0 bases, with 11 bases between them. In DNA form, the CDR3 reads TGTGCCAGCAGCAATAGCGGAATCTCCTACAATGAGCAGTTCTTC. It yields the protein CASSNSGISYNEQFF.

The V call is TRBV19, the J call TRBJ2-5; 7 bases are a match to TRBD1. Germline loops: CDR1 LNHDA, CDR2 SQIVND (reference sequence). The V gene end was trimmed by 5 bases and the J gene end by 7 bases; junction bases not matched to a gene: 7. This CDR3 region has 13 residues. The CDR3 reads CASSEDRVATQYF. CDR3 DNA sequence: TGTGCCAGTAGTGAAGACAGGGTGGCGACCCAGTACTTC.

This clone appeared a single time. The rearrangement uses TRBV19 and TRBJ1-5; D gene ambiguous. V was shortened by 3 bases and J by 0 bases, with 9 bases between the two germline ends. CDR3 length equals 15 residues. Germline CDR1 LNHDA, CDR2 SQIVND (reference sequence). CDR3 in amino acids: CASSMGASSNQPQHF. The CDR3 nucleotides read TGTGCCAGTAGTATGGGAGCTTCTAGCAATCAGCCCCAGCATTTT.

V and J are TRBV7-9 and TRBJ2-7; D is possibly TRBD1 (5 bases). CDR3 length: 16 residues. Deletions cut 1 base from V and 3 bases from J, with 16 bases between. The germline V gene encodes CDR1 SEHNR and CDR2 FQNEAQ (reference sequence). The CDR3 nucleotides read TGTGCCAGCAGCTTAGGAGGTGCGGCAGGGAACTACGAGCAGTACTTC. This encodes CASSLGGAAGNYEQYF.